The 32 T cell receptor beta chains presented below share a single source sample, sequenced in a study of T cell clones after liver transplantation. TCRdb's table, derived via immunoSEQ multiplex PCR, lists solely in-frame clones and lacks some. This table holds roughly 80,000 clones, around four fifths found once. This specimen was CD4+ T cells from blood, taken just over 45 months after liver transplant. The source of these receptors is a human patient who received a liver transplant. Some T cells may be graft donor cells.

The rearrangement uses TRBV5-1 and TRBJ1-2, with D tentatively TRBD1 (6 bases). Trimming stripped 0 bases from V and 0 bases from J, with 9 bases between. The CDR3 spans 15 residues. Looked up from germline, CDR1 is SGHRS and CDR2 is YFSETQ. As DNA, the CDR3 is TGCGCCAGCAGCTTGGCGGGGGCTTCTAACTATGGCTACACCTTC. This gives the protein CASSLAGASNYGYTF.

The chain couples TRBV7-3 to TRBJ1-2; no reliable D call. Germline CDR1 is SGHTA and CDR2 is FQGTGA. V shed 0 bases and J shed 2 bases, with 10 bases lying between them. This CDR3 has 15 amino acids. CDR3 coding DNA: TGTGCCAGCAGCTTAACCGGCGGATCGAACTATGGCTACACCTTC. As protein: CASSLTGGSNYGYTF.

The chain combines TRBV29-1 with TRBJ1-3; D possibly corresponds to TRBD1 (6 bases). The CDR3 is 13 residues long. Trimming removed 3 bases at V and 4 bases at J, with 10 bases between. Germline V gene lookup returns CDR1 SQVTM and CDR2 ANQGSEA. The CDR3 here is CSVDGGLGNTIYF. The DNA for the CDR3 is TGCAGCGTTGACGGGGGGCTCGGAAACACCATATATTTT. The whole variable domain, remainder taken from reference TRBV29-1 and TRBJ1-3, is SAVISQKPSRDICQRGTSLTIQCQVDSQVTMMFWYRQQPGQSLTLIATANQGSEATYESGFVIDKFPISRPNLTFSTLTVSNMSPEDSSIYLCSVDGGLGNTIYFGEGSWLTVV.

This clone was observed a handful of times. This rearrangement joins TRBV15 to TRBJ2-1; TRBD1 agrees at 9 bases. Losses at the gene ends were 8 bases for V and 1 base for J; bases not matched to a gene: 9. The V gene's germline CDR1 is LNHNV and CDR2 YYDKDF (reference sequence). The CDR3 sequence is 16 residues long. The CDR3 DNA reads as TGTGCCACCTTTGCCGGGACAGGGCTATCCTACAATGAGCAGTTCTTC. Translating it yields CATFAGTGLSYNEQFF.

The rearrangement links TRBV11-2 to TRBJ1-2, with 9 nucleotides matching TRBD1. Germline CDR1 and CDR2: SGHAT and FQNNGV. J was trimmed by 3 bases and V by 6 bases; bases with no gene match: 5. CDR3 length: 14 residues. CDR3 protein: CASSVGQGYYGYTF. The CDR3 nucleotides read TGTGCCAGCAGTGTTGGACAGGGGTACTATGGCTACACCTTC.

The V and J genes are TRBV4-2 and TRBJ2-5, with D unclear. Germline CDR1 and CDR2: LGHNA and YNFKEQ. The ends were cut back, 0 bases at V and 5 bases at J, with 13 bases in the middle. The CDR3 extends over 15 amino acids. The CDR3 is CASSQDQSVGETQYF. The CDR3 nucleotides read TGTGCCAGCAGCCAAGATCAGAGCGTCGGGGAGACCCAGTACTTC.

The rearrangement joins TRBV4-1 to TRBJ2-5; TRBD2 agrees at 10 bases. Germline V lookup: CDR1 MGHRA, CDR2 YSYEKL. With 3 bases clipped from V and 1 base from J, the junction kept 5 bases outside the gene matches. The CDR3 spans 16 residues. For the CDR3, the DNA is TGCGCCAGCAGCCAGATCGGGACTAGCGCCCAAGAGACCCAGTACTTC. This sequence encodes CASSQIGTSAQETQYF.

The chain carries TRBV6-5 and TRBJ2-7; 9 nucleotides agree with TRBD1. CDR3 length: 14 amino acids. The V gene's germline CDR1 is MNHEY and CDR2 SVGAGI. Trimming removed 6 bases from V and 1 base from J; junction bases left unmatched: 4. CDR3 amino acids: CASSRGQGSYEQYF. CDR3 sequence (DNA): TGTGCCAGCAGCCGAGGACAGGGGTCCTACGAGCAGTACTTC.

The chain has TRBV18 and TRBJ2-7; D is possibly TRBD1 (6 bases). V was clipped by 3 bases and J by 6 bases, with 15 bases between them. Looked up from germline, CDR1 is KGHSH and CDR2 is LQKENI. The CDR3 spans 14 residues. The CDR3: CASSPQQGSGEQYF. CDR3 coding DNA: TGTGCCAGCTCACCTCAACAGGGTTCCGGCGAGCAGTACTTC. Based on the CDR3 plus reference TRBV18 and TRBJ2-7, the full variable domain is NAGVMQNPRHLVRRRGQEARLRCSPMKGHSHVYWYRQLPEEGLKFMVYLQKENIIDESGMPKERFSAEFPKEGPSILRIQQVVRGDSAAYFCASSPQQGSGEQYFGPGTRLTVT.

The V and J genes are TRBV7-3 and TRBJ2-1; 12 bases match TRBD2. V trimming: 3 bases; J trimming: 9 bases; junction bases outside the gene matches: 6. CDR3 length: 15 residues. Germline V lookup: CDR1 SGHTA, CDR2 FQGTGA. CDR3 region: CASSFGLAGGGEQFF. CDR3 nucleotides: TGTGCCAGCAGCTTTGGGCTAGCGGGAGGGGGTGAGCAGTTCTTC.

This clone was recorded only once. The chain uses TRBV6-7 and TRBJ2-5, with 9 positions matching TRBD1. TRBV6-7 is classed as an ORF, of uncertain function. V lost 2 bases, J lost 0 bases, and 13 bases stayed unmatched. The CDR3 spans 19 residues. For the CDR3, the DNA is TGTGCCAGCAGTTACGCGAGACCACCGGGACAGGGTGACCAAGAGACCCAGTACTTC. Protein: CASSYARPPGQGDQETQYF.

CDR3 sequence: CASSPAGTSGGEFF. CDR3 nucleotides: TGTGCCAGCAGTCCAGCAGGGACTAGCGGGGGGGAGTTCTTC. The chain has TRBV9 and TRBJ2-1; TRBD2 aligns across 16 bases. CDR1 and CDR2 from the germline V gene are SGDLS and YYNGEE. The CDR3 consists of 14 residues. J gave up 14 bases and V 5 bases, and 7 bases lay outside the gene matches. The variable domain in full, completed from reference TRBV9 and TRBJ2-1, reads DSGVTQTPKHLITATGQRVTLRCSPRSGDLSVYWYQQSLDQGLQFLIQYYNGEERAKGNILERFSAQQFPDLHSELNLSSLELGDSALYFCASSPAGTSGGEFFGPGTRLTVL.

This clone was counted a few times. V usage is TRBV7-9 and J usage is TRBJ2-5; 8 bases match TRBD2. The CDR3 has 15 residues. The germline gives CDR1 SEHNR, CDR2 FQNEAQ (reference sequence). V was clipped by 1 base and J by 5 bases; unmatched bases: 6. The CDR3 bases are TGTGCCAGCAGCTTAGAGGGCGGGAGGTGGGAGACCCAGTACTTC. It specifies CASSLEGGRWETQYF.

The V and J genes are TRBV2 and TRBJ1-1; 8 bases align to TRBD1. Germline assignment: CDR1 SNHLY and CDR2 FYNNEI. CDR3 length: 11 residues. The ends lost 11 bases at V and 4 bases at J; junction bases unmatched: 3. The DNA for the CDR3 is TGTGCCCGAACAGGGGGCACTGAAGCTTTCTTT. It translates to CARTGGTEAFF.

V usage is TRBV5-1 and J usage is TRBJ1-3; D ambiguous. V lost 0 bases and J 0 bases, leaving 7 bases between the germline ends. The CDR3 consists of 15 residues. Per germline, CDR1 SGHRS and CDR2 YFSETQ. The CDR3 coding sequence is TGCGCCAGCAGCTTGGGCAGACTCTCTGGAAACACCATATATTTT. Its translation: CASSLGRLSGNTIYF.

This chain links TRBV7-2 with TRBJ2-4, with TRBD2 matching over 10 bases. CDR1 and CDR2 from the germline V gene are SGHTA and FQGNSA. The J segment lost 6 bases and the V segment lost 4 bases, leaving 12 bases of the junction unmatched. The CDR3 is 17 amino acids. CDR3 in amino acids: CASSWGWASGRGNIQYF. For the CDR3, the DNA is TGTGCCAGCAGCTGGGGGTGGGCTAGCGGGAGAGGAAACATTCAGTACTTC.

The gene calls are TRBV19 and TRBJ1-2; tentative D call: TRBD1 (5 bases). V was pared by 11 bases and J by 7 bases, with 23 bases between. The germline gives CDR1 LNHDA, CDR2 SQIVND (reference sequence). The CDR3 spans 14 residues. The CDR3 reads CACQMQGRKSGYTF. DNA of the CDR3: TGTGCCTGCCAAATGCAGGGCCGCAAAAGTGGCTACACCTTC.

This clone was observed a handful of times. In nucleotides, the CDR3 is TGTGCCTGGAGTCCGGACGGATCTATCTATGGCTACACCTTC. This codes for CAWSPDGSIYGYTF. The chain employs TRBV30 and TRBJ1-2, with unresolved D. The germline V gene has CDR1 GTSNPN and CDR2 SVGIG (reference sequence). The CDR3 is 14 amino acids. V lost 2 bases, J lost 4 bases, and 14 bases lay in between.

V is TRBV5-1 and J is TRBJ1-1; 7 bases are a match to TRBD1. With V trimmed by 0 bases and J by 5 bases, 4 bases remained unmatched. The CDR3 contains 14 residues. Per the germline V gene, CDR1 is SGHRS and CDR2 is YFSETQ. Here the CDR3 DNA reads TGCGCCAGCAGCTTGGAACAGGGGCAGACTGAAGCTTTCTTT. Its translation is CASSLEQGQTEAFF. Combining the CDR3 with reference TRBV5-1 and TRBJ1-1 gives the whole variable domain KAGVTQTPRYLIKTRGQQVTLSCSPISGHRSVSWYQQTPGQGLQFLFEYFSETQRNKGNFPGRFSGRQFSNSRSEMNVSTLELGDSALYLCASSLEQGQTEAFFGQGTRLTVV.

The rearrangement links TRBV29-1 to TRBJ1-2; D uncertain. Germline V CDR1 and CDR2: SQVTM, ANQGSEA. V lost 6 bases and J 6 bases, leaving 14 bases between the germline ends. This CDR3 is built from 12 residues. This CDR3 reads CSVGSLRDGYTF. The CDR3 DNA reads TGCAGCGTGGGGTCGTTGCGGGATGGCTACACCTTC.

This sequence joins TRBV6-1 and TRBJ2-7; TRBD1 agrees at 7 bases. The V gene end was trimmed by 5 bases and the J gene end by 3 bases; junction bases not matched to a gene: 4. CDR1 and CDR2 from the germline V gene are MNHNS and SASEGT. This CDR3 has 13 amino acids. CDR3 sequence (DNA): TGTGCCAGCAGTAGGGGGCTGGACTACGAGCAGTACTTC. This translates into CASSRGLDYEQYF.

This rearrangement joins TRBV6-6 to TRBJ1-1, with D possibly matching TRBD1 (6 bases). Trimming took 2 bases from V and 3 from J, leaving 10 bases between them. CDR1 and CDR2 (germline): MNHNY, SVGAGI (reference sequence). The CDR3 is 14 amino acids. CDR3 protein: CASSYGQGYTEAFF. CDR3 nucleotide sequence: TGTGCCAGCAGTTACGGGCAGGGGTACACTGAAGCTTTCTTT.

The CDR3 loop is CASSLLAGGSYEQYF. The CDR3 coding sequence is TGCGCCAGCAGCTTACTAGCGGGAGGTTCCTACGAGCAGTACTTC. This chain links TRBV5-1 with TRBJ2-7, with 12 bases matching TRBD2. Germline V gene lookup returns CDR1 SGHRS and CDR2 YFSETQ. V was clipped by 2 bases and J by 1 base; unmatched bases: 1. This CDR3 comprises 15 residues.

The chain joins TRBV29-1 to TRBJ2-2, with 8 bases aligning to TRBD1. V shed 4 bases and J 3 bases; nucleotides not matched to a gene: 4. Looked up from germline, CDR1 is SQVTM and CDR2 is ANQGSEA. The CDR3 runs to 14 residues. As DNA, the CDR3 is TGCAGCGTTGCCGGGACAGGCGACACCGGGGAGCTGTTTTTT. Protein: CSVAGTGDTGELFF.

The rearrangement joins TRBV6-6 to TRBJ1-4; perhaps TRBD1 as D (5 bases). This CDR3 has 14 amino acids. Germline assignment: CDR1 MNHNY and CDR2 SVGAGI (reference sequence). Trimming stripped 6 bases from V and 7 bases from J, with 15 bases between. This CDR3 is CASRSRGGGEKLFF. The CDR3 DNA follows: TGTGCCAGCAGATCACGGGGGGGAGGTGAAAAACTGTTTTTT.

This clone was seen more than once but under ten times. The chain joins TRBV4-1 to TRBJ2-5; 12 bases line up with TRBD2. The CDR3 loop spans 18 amino acids. With 3 bases clipped from V and 4 bases from J, the junction kept 12 bases outside the gene matches. Looked up from germline, CDR1 is MGHRA and CDR2 is YSYEKL. The CDR3 nucleotides read TGCGCCAGCAGCCACCCTAGCGGGAGGGCCTTGCGCACAGAGACCCAGTACTTC. Amino acids: CASSHPSGRALRTETQYF.

The V and J genes are TRBV28 and TRBJ2-2; either TRBD1 or TRBD2 may fit D (6 bases each). Trimming pared 4 bases from V and 4 bases from J, leaving 16 bases between. Germline V gene sequence: CDR1 MDHEN, CDR2 SYDVKM. The CDR3 is 16 residues long. DNA for the CDR3: TGTGCCAGCAGTTCAGGGGCTTGGCGGGGCACCGGGGAGCTGTTTTTT. This gives the protein CASSSGAWRGTGELFF.

On this clone itself: Within the sample, other DNA sequences also encode this same CDR3. This chain connects TRBV28 to TRBJ2-3; 7 bases match TRBD2. V lost 3 bases to trimming and J lost 4 bases; unmatched junction nucleotides: 4. CDR3 length: 14 amino acids. Germline V gene lookup returns CDR1 MDHEN and CDR2 SYDVKM. CDR3 loop: CASSLGGSPDTQYF. DNA for the CDR3: TGTGCCAGCAGTTTGGGCGGGAGCCCAGATACGCAGTATTTT.

This sequence joins TRBV5-6 and TRBJ1-1, with D unresolved. The CDR3 runs 12 residues. Germline CDR1 SGHDT, CDR2 YYEEEE. Trimming took 2 bases from V and 10 from J, leaving 12 bases between them. The CDR3: CASSFRKVGAFF. The DNA for the CDR3 is TGTGCCAGCAGCTTTAGGAAGGTAGGAGCTTTCTTT.

This clone turned up a few times. This chain connects TRBV2 to TRBJ2-2, with 11 bases matching TRBD1. Germline CDR1 is SNHLY and CDR2 is FYNNEI. The junction had 7 bases not matched to a gene; V was cut back by 6 bases and J by 7 bases. This CDR3 is built from 15 residues. The CDR3 sequence: CASSGQGARDGELFF. In DNA, the CDR3 is TGTGCCAGCAGCGGACAGGGGGCGCGGGACGGGGAGCTGTTTTTT.

This clone was recorded a few times. The chain links TRBV5-1 to TRBJ1-1; D perhaps matches TRBD1 (6 bases). The CDR3 totals 14 residues. V was cut by 7 bases and J by 3 bases, with 16 bases left in between. Germline values: CDR1 SGHRS, CDR2 YFSETQ. CDR3 sequence (DNA): TGCGCCAGCTCAATACAGGGTAGGGACACTGAAGCTTTCTTT. This gives the protein CASSIQGRDTEAFF.

The chain couples TRBV5-1 to TRBJ2-1, with D possibly being TRBD2 (6 bases). The CDR3 sequence is 16 residues long. CDR1 and CDR2 (germline): SGHRS, YFSETQ. Trimming removed 3 bases from V and 1 base from J, with 14 bases in between. The CDR3 bases are TGCGCCAGCAGCTATGTGGGGGGACCGTCCTACAATGAGCAGTTCTTC. It yields the protein CASSYVGGPSYNEQFF.